This TCR beta chain was observed in a study of metastatic and nonmetastatic thyroid tumors. Study-wide context: Where malignant and benign thyroid patients were concerned, repertoires were compared across blood and tumor or nodule tissue. Overall study results and limits: The study reportedly found significantly higher TCR beta diversity in malignant thyroid tumors than benign nodules, in blood and tumor.

V shed 5 bases and J 3 bases; nucleotides not matched to a gene: 2. Germline CDR1 reads MNHNS; CDR2 reads SASEGT. The CDR3 contains 15 residues. This clone counts as hyperexpanded. Its target is not known. How the authors handled the data: A classifier for distant metastasis in papillary thyroid cancer was constructed using CDR3 differences observed across clinicopathological groups. TCRdb called clones again from the PCR reads with MiXCR. The V and J calls reflect TCRdb's pipeline rather than the authors' work. Among about 38,000 clones, 25% to 30% were seen once, and the ten largest hold around 9.5%. Nobody among the patients had been given any treatment before thyroid surgery.

This receptor was identified in a female donor with papillary thyroid cancer or a benign thyroid nodule (not recorded which). Some clones in this sample may be carry-over from other donors' samples. The sample was blood. The chain joins TRBV6-1 to TRBJ2-1; 12 bases agree with TRBD2. The CDR3 reads CASSPTSGGYNEQFF. The CDR3 DNA follows: TGTGCCAGCAGTCCGACTAGCGGGGGCTACAATGAGCAGTTCTTC.